One and the same sample provided the 24 T cell receptor beta chains below, sequenced in a study of blood T cell repertoires in COVID-19. Some clones are missing from TCRdb's copy, which holds only in-frame ones; the method was immunoSEQ multiplex PCR. The sample consists of under 110,000 clones, approximately 92% of them appearing once. Source material: peripheral blood. All receptors come from a man in his fifties with active COVID-19.

The rearrangement links TRBV5-4 to TRBJ1-1, with a weak D call TRBD1 (6 bases). This CDR3 comprises 15 residues. Trimming removed 1 base at V and 3 bases at J, with 13 bases between. The germline V gene encodes CDR1 SGHNT and CDR2 YYREEE (reference sequence). This chain's CDR3 is CASSLMARGDTEAFF. Here the CDR3 DNA reads TGTGCCAGCAGCTTGATGGCCAGGGGCGACACTGAAGCTTTCTTT.

The CDR3 loop reads CASSISHDASSGNTIYF. DNA of the CDR3: TGTGCCAGCAGTATTTCCCATGACGCTAGCTCTGGAAACACCATATATTTT. This rearrangement joins TRBV21-1 to TRBJ1-3. TRBV21-1 is designated a pseudogene. CDR3 size: 17 residues.

In this sample, this clone turned up once. This chain links TRBV6-5 with TRBJ1-3; 7 bases align to TRBD1. The V gene end was trimmed by 7 bases and the J gene end by 0 bases; junction bases not matched to a gene: 3. Germline loops: CDR1 MNHEY, CDR2 SVGAGI. The CDR3 runs to 14 residues. In DNA, the CDR3 is TGTGCCAGCATTGCAGGGGGCTCTGGAAACACCATATATTTT. Translated, it gives CASIAGGSGNTIYF.

V gene TRBV5-5 combines with J gene TRBJ1-5; 7 nucleotides line up with TRBD1. Trimming took 3 bases from V and 0 from J; bases not matched to a gene: 9. The CDR3 runs to 17 residues. Germline V gives CDR1 SGHKS, CDR2 YYEKEE (reference sequence). CDR3 amino acids: CASSSGWDRLSNQPQHF. The CDR3 DNA sequence: TGTGCCAGCAGCTCTGGGTGGGACAGACTTAGCAATCAGCCCCAGCATTTT.

The chain has TRBV9 and TRBJ2-1; no clear D gene. Germline V gives CDR1 SGDLS, CDR2 YYNGEE. Deletions cut 2 bases from V and 8 bases from J, with 14 bases between. There are 14 residues in the CDR3. The CDR3 reads CASSVHYSDHEQFF. CDR3 DNA: TGTGCCAGCAGCGTCCACTATTCAGACCATGAGCAGTTCTTC.

The chain joins TRBV6-4 to TRBJ1-2; D not resolved. V lost 3 bases to trimming and J lost 4 bases, with 9 bases between them. The CDR3 has 13 amino acids. Germline loops: CDR1 MRHNA, CDR2 SNTAGT. CDR3: CASSDSGLYGYTF. DNA of the CDR3: TGTGCCAGCAGTGATTCGGGTCTCTATGGCTACACCTTC.

This clone showed up just a few times. V is TRBV6-5 and J is TRBJ2-7; perhaps TRBD1 as D (6 bases). From germline, CDR1 is MNHEY and CDR2 SVGAGI. V lost 7 bases and J lost 2, with 15 bases in between. The length of the CDR3 is 14 residues. The CDR3 sequence is CASKTLTGAYEQYF. The CDR3 DNA reads TGTGCCAGCAAGACCCTGACAGGAGCCTACGAGCAGTACTTC.

This chain joins TRBV7-9 and TRBJ2-1, with D possibly being TRBD1 (6 bases). The ends were cut back, 1 base at V and 7 bases at J, with 11 bases in the middle. The CDR3 runs 14 residues. Germline V CDR1 and CDR2: SEHNR, FQNEAQ (reference sequence). CDR3: CASSLGPQGNEQFF. The CDR3 DNA follows: TGTGCCAGCAGCTTAGGACCCCAGGGGAATGAGCAGTTCTTC.

The rearrangement joins TRBV12-3 or TRBV12-4 to TRBJ1-5; D remains unclear. This CDR3 contains 13 residues. V lost 5 bases, J lost 3 bases, and 8 bases lay in between. The DNA of the CDR3 is TGTGCCAGCAGTGCCGGGGACAATCAGCCCCAGCATTTT. Translated: CASSAGDNQPQHF.

The chain has TRBV18 and TRBJ1-5; D gene uncertain. Germline V gives CDR1 KGHSH, CDR2 LQKENI. V lost 2 bases, J lost 4 bases, and 9 bases lay in between. The CDR3 sequence is 14 residues long. This CDR3 reads CASSPGGQNQPQHF. The CDR3 DNA reads TGTGCCAGCTCACCAGGAGGGCAGAATCAGCCCCAGCATTTT.

This chain links TRBV30 with TRBJ2-3; a weak D match, TRBD2 (7 bases). V was cut by 4 bases and J by 3 bases, with 23 bases left in between. Germline V CDR1 and CDR2: GTSNPN, SVGIG (reference sequence). The CDR3 spans 17 residues. The CDR3, as DNA: TGTGCCTGGACCCTGAGGGGGGGGAGGGAAGCAACAGATACGCAGTATTTT. It translates to CAWTLRGGREATDTQYF.

This clone was observed a single time. The chain couples TRBV30 to TRBJ2-4; 10 bases are a match to TRBD1. The V and J ends lost 2 bases and 3 bases, in that order; junction bases with no gene match: 13. Germline-derived CDR1 and CDR2 are GTSNPN and SVGIG (reference sequence). This CDR3 contains 18 residues. This chain's CDR3 is CAWSKPGQGFGGKNIQYF. DNA for the CDR3: TGTGCCTGGAGTAAACCGGGACAGGGGTTCGGCGGCAAAAACATTCAGTACTTC.

The J gene is TRBJ2-7, the V gene TRBV5-4; 8 bases map to TRBD2. V was pared by 4 bases and J by 4 bases, with 10 bases of the junction left unmatched. This CDR3 spans 15 amino acids. CDR1 is SGHNT and CDR2 is YYREEE in the germline V gene (reference sequence). The CDR3 bases are TGTGCCAGCAGCCCGGGGGCGGGACTAGATTACGAGCAGTACTTC. Encoded protein: CASSPGAGLDYEQYF.

This chain uses TRBV7-9 with TRBJ2-3; 10 bases are a match to TRBD2. Germline loops: CDR1 SEHNR, CDR2 FQNEAQ (reference sequence). J lost 5 bases, V lost 6 bases, and 11 bases had no gene match. There are 16 residues in the CDR3. The CDR3 here is CASSQGGLAFQDTQYF. In nucleotides, the CDR3 is TGTGCCAGCAGTCAGGGGGGACTAGCGTTTCAAGATACGCAGTATTTT.

The chain joins TRBV5-1 to TRBJ2-7; 9 bases line up with TRBD2. Trimming cost V 2 bases and J 1 base; bases outside gene matches: 4. Germline values: CDR1 SGHRS, CDR2 YFSETQ. The CDR3 runs to 15 residues. CDR3 protein: CASSLLAGGSYEQYF. DNA of the CDR3: TGCGCCAGCAGCTTACTAGCGGGCGGTTCCTACGAGCAGTACTTC.

The genes are TRBV19 and TRBJ1-5; TRBD1 aligns across 7 bases. CDR3 length equals 13 residues. Unmatched junction bases numbered 8, after V lost 6 bases and J lost 9 bases. CDR1 and CDR2 from the germline V gene are LNHDA and SQIVND (reference sequence). The CDR3 DNA is TGTGCCAGTAGCCGTACAGGGGAAAGGCCCCAGCATTTT. It yields the protein CASSRTGERPQHF.

CDR3 region: CASSETGVNTEAFF. The CDR3 DNA sequence: TGTGCCAGCAGTGAGACAGGGGTCAACACTGAAGCTTTCTTT. The chain employs TRBV2 and TRBJ1-1; 8 bases map to TRBD1. The V gene's germline CDR1 is SNHLY and CDR2 FYNNEI. With 3 bases clipped from V and 2 bases from J, the junction kept 2 bases outside the gene matches. The CDR3 contains 14 residues.

The V call is TRBV13, the J call TRBJ1-2; D gene ambiguous. CDR3 length: 13 amino acids. V lost 0 bases and J 2 bases, leaving 4 bases between the germline ends. The germline CDR1 and CDR2 sequences are PRHDT and FYEKMQ (reference sequence). The CDR3 spells CASSLGRNYGYTF. The CDR3 coding sequence is TGTGCCAGCAGCTTAGGGCGGAACTATGGCTACACCTTC.

The chain combines TRBV28 with TRBJ1-3; D perhaps matches TRBD1 (5 bases). The CDR3 runs to 14 residues. Germline V lookup: CDR1 MDHEN, CDR2 SYDVKM. V was trimmed by 6 bases and J by 1 base, leaving 10 bases between them. The DNA of the CDR3 is TGTGCCAGCAGGGGGGGGACGTCTGGAAACACCATATATTTT. This codes for CASRGGTSGNTIYF. The whole variable domain, remainder taken from reference TRBV28 and TRBJ1-3, is DVKVTQSSRYLVKRTGEKVFLECVQDMDHENMFWYRQDPGLGLRLIYFSYDVKMKEKGDIPEGYSVSREKKERFSLILESASTNQTSMYLCASRGGTSGNTIYFGEGSWLTVV.

This chain joins TRBV2 and TRBJ1-1; possibly TRBD1 for D (6 bases). The CDR3 runs to 14 residues. Per the germline V gene, CDR1 is SNHLY and CDR2 is FYNNEI. V lost 3 bases and J 3 bases, leaving 11 bases between the germline ends. The CDR3 sequence: CASSDSTGYTEAFF. CDR3 nucleotide sequence: TGTGCCAGCAGTGATTCTACAGGGTACACTGAAGCTTTCTTT.

This clone is a singleton in its sample. J is TRBJ2-7 and V is TRBV2; D is uncertain. The germline V gene has CDR1 SNHLY and CDR2 FYNNEI. CDR3 length equals 14 residues. V was shortened by 8 bases and J by 2 bases, with 16 bases between the two germline ends. In nucleotides, the CDR3 is TGTGCCAGCTCTGCGCGGCCGATTCCCTACGAGCAGTACTTC. Translated, it gives CASSARPIPYEQYF.

The chain's CDR3 is CASSSPGRGSYEQYF. CDR3 DNA sequence: TGTGCCAGCAGTTCCCCGGGCAGGGGGTCCTACGAGCAGTACTTC. The V and J genes are TRBV6-5 and TRBJ2-7, with TRBD1 matching over 7 bases. This CDR3 contains 15 residues. Per the germline V gene, CDR1 is MNHEY and CDR2 is SVGAGI. V trimming: 4 bases; J trimming: 1 base; junction bases outside the gene matches: 7.

The chain employs TRBV7-2 and TRBJ2-5; 7 bases match TRBD2. V was pared by 4 bases and J by 1 base, with 6 bases of the junction left unmatched. CDR3 length: 15 amino acids. CDR1 and CDR2 from the germline V gene are SGHTA and FQGNSA. The CDR3 nucleotides read TGTGCCAGCAGCTCACGGGGGGTCTCCCAAGAGACCCAGTACTTC. Translating it yields CASSSRGVSQETQYF.

Note on this clone: A read error may account for a junction end that differs from germline. The sample carries other DNA sequences with the same CDR3. The chain has TRBV4-1 and TRBJ1-1; TRBD1 might be the D (6 bases). The CDR3 spans 15 residues. Germline V lookup: CDR1 MGHRA, CDR2 YSYEKL. CDR3 loop: CASSQGGQLNTEAFF. In nucleotides, the CDR3 is TGTGCCAGCAGCCAAGGTGGACAGCTGAACACTGAAGCTTTCTTT.